This T cell receptor beta chain was sequenced in a study of blood T cell repertoires in COVID-19. About the research overall: Donors in the United States, Italy and Spain gave samples during acute or convalescent COVID-19. T cells, B-cell-depleted T cells, or PBMCs provided the cDNA or gDNA that served as material.

Germline values: CDR1 SGDLS, CDR2 YYNGEE. V lost 1 base to trimming and J lost 5 bases, with 23 bases between them. This CDR3 region has 18 residues. Original processing notes: Amplification of reference gene primers was used by the study to estimate nucleated cell counts. Here immunoSEQ multiplex PCR was the method, and the copy in TCRdb shows in-frame clones only, minus some. The D gene and trimming were derived from the DNA, and the V and J assignments and clone size from that table. The repertoire includes hundreds of thousands of clones, around 80% of them detected once, and around 27% sits in the top ten.

V is TRBV9 and J is TRBJ2-3; weak D call: TRBD1 (6 bases). Source material: peripheral blood. The receptor was derived from a middle-aged man with acute or convalescent COVID-19. CDR3 region: CASSVPNLTGYRGDTQYF. CDR3 in DNA: TGTGCCAGCAGCGTACCAAACCTAACAGGGTATCGAGGAGATACGCAGTATTTT.